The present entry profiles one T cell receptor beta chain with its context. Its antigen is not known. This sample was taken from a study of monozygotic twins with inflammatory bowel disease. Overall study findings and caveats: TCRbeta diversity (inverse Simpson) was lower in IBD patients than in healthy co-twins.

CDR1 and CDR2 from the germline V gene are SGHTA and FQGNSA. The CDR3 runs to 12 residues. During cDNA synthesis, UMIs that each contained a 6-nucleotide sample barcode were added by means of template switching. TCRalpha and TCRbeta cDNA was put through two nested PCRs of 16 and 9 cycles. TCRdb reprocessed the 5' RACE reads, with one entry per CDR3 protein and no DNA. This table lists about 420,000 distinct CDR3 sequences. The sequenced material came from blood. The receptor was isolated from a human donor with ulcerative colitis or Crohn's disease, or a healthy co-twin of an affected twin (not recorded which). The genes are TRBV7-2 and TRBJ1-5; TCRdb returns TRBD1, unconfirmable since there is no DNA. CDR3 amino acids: CASAQGDQPQHF.